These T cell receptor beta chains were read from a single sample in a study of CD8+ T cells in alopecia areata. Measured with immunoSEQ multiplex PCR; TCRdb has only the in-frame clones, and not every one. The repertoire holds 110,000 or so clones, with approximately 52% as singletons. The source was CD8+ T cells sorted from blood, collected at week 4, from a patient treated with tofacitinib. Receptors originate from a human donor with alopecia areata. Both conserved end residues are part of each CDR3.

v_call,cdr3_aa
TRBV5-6,CASSLASGFRTDTQYF
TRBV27,CASSSPRALNTEAFF
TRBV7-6,CASSPGGVNTEAFF
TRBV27,CASSLSWELGLGYTF
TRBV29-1,CSARNSGGQYEQYF
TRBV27,CASSVRGGIYNEQFF
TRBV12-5,CASGYATGDANYGYTF
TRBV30,CAWSVSGGYEQYF
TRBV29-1,CSVRGTANYGYTF
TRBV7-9,CASSSREAMNTEAFF
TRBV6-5,CASSLVGGAGQPQHF
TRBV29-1,CSVLLGRGYGYTF
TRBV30,CAWSAGTGGTEAFF
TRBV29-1,CSVEDDGFSYEQYF
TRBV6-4,CASSERVAATNEKLFF
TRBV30,CAWRPTNTGELFF
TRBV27,CASGFSRGNQPQHF
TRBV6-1,CASSVGEYNEQFF
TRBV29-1,CSAIKRGEETQYF
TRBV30,CAWSAQKETQYF
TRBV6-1,CASSEAQGPNGYTF
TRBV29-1,CSVPQPLTGWDDNYGYTF
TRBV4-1,CASSQDRSSSPLHF
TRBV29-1,CSVNGLAGGETQYF
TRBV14,CASSLTGTDYNEQFF
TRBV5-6,CASSLRGAQETQYF
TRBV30,CAWTMGQGTDTQYF
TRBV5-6,CASSFRSIRYEQYF
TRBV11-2,CASRPGGGSYNEQFF
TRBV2,CASWASGGEGNEQFF
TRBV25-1,CASREGYEQYF